This is a list of T cell receptor beta chains from one sample in a study of neurological immune-mediated disorders. MiXCR, applied by TCRdb to the 5' RACE reads, yields one record per CDR3 protein. The repertoire holds 25,000 to 30,000 distinct CDR3 sequences, with roughly 12% as singletons. The specimen was PBMCs. The receptors originated from a woman aged 55 to 70 in good health. Both conserved end residues are trimmed from each CDR3.

TRBJ2-6 | TRBV7-2 | ASSLERAGANVLT
TRBJ2-2 | TRBV12-3/TRBV12-4 | ASSWDAGELF
TRBJ2-7 | TRBV2 | ASSGTFSYEQY
TRBJ2-1 | TRBV6-5 | ASRGTGSYNEQF
TRBJ2-1 | TRBV5-1 | ASILGTGGSSYNEQF
TRBJ2-2 | TRBV20-1 | SARRGAGTGELF
TRBJ2-1 | TRBV20-1 | SSTRGGFDEQF
TRBJ2-5 | TRBV7-2 | ASSLGAMGPETQY
TRBJ2-7 | TRBV7-2 | ASSTDRDSYEQY
TRBJ1-5 | TRBV4-3 | ASSQVWTGQPQH
TRBJ2-3 | TRBV5-1 | ASSSPGLAGVWTDTQY
TRBJ2-3 | TRBV20-1 | SAATGGSADTQY
TRBJ1-3 | TRBV9 | ASSVDTVEPQNTIY
TRBJ1-1 | TRBV5-1 | ASSLSPNTEAF
TRBJ2-2 | TRBV5-1 | ASRPGPLTGELF
TRBJ2-3 | TRBV5-1 | ASSSGQTRTDTQY
TRBJ1-5 | TRBV7-2 | ASSFLDGKPQH
TRBJ2-5 | TRBV27 | ASSPYGIQETQY
TRBJ1-4 | TRBV5-5 | ASSFQGSNEKLF
TRBJ2-7 | TRBV5-1 | ASRRHFYEQY
TRBJ2-2 | TRBV5-1 | ASSFSRTANTGELF
TRBJ2-1 | TRBV20-1 | SARDQEGFSYNEQF